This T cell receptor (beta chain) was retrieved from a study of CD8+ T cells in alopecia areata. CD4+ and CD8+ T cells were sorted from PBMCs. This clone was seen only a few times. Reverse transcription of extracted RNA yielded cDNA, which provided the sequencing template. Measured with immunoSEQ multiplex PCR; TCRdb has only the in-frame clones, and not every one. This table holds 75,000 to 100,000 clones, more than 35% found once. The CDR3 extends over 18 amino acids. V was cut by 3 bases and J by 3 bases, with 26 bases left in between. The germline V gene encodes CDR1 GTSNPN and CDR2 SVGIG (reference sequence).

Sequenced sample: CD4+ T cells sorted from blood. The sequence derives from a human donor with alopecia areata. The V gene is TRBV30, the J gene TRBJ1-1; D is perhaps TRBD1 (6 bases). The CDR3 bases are TGTGCCTGGAGCAAATCTCCTTATAGGCAGGGGCGATACACTGAAGCTTTCTTT. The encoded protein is CAWSKSPYRQGRYTEAFF.